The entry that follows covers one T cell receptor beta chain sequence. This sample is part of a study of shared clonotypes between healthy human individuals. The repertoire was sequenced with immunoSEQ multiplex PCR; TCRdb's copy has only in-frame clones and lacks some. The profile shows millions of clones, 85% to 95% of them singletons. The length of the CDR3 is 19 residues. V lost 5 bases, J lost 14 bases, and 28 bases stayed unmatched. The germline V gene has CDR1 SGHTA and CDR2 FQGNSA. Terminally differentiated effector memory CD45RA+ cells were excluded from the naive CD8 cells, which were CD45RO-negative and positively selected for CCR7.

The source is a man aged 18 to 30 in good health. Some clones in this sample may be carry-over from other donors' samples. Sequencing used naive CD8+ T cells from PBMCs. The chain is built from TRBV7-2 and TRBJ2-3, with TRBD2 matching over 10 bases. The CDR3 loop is CASSTRTSGKREKEIQPYF. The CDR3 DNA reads TGTGCCAGCAGCACAAGGACTAGCGGCAAGAGAGAGAAGGAGATACAACCGTATTTT.